This TCR beta chain was found in a study of blood T cell repertoires in COVID-19. Background on the study: Acute and convalescent COVID-19 samples came from the United States, Italy and Spain. From T cells, B-cell-depleted T cells, or PBMCs came the material, which was cDNA or gDNA.

How the authors handled the data: The authors estimated nucleated cell counts from reference gene primer amplification. Profiled with immunoSEQ multiplex PCR; TCRdb holds only in-frame clones, not every one. The DNA gave D and trimming, while V, J and clone size come from that table. The sample lists about 190,000 clones; under 90% were seen once. The CDR3 sequence is 17 residues long. Germline values: CDR1 SGHDT, CDR2 YYEEEE. Trimming removed 1 base from V and 3 bases from J; junction bases left unmatched: 12. V usage is TRBV5-6 and J usage is TRBJ2-7; 8 bases align to TRBD1. This TCR came from a man aged 35 to 55 with acute or convalescent COVID-19. Specimen: peripheral blood. The CDR3 nucleotides are TGTGCCAGCAGCTTGTCACCGACAGGGGCCGGGGTCTACGAGCAGTACTTC. Translated, it gives CASSLSPTGAGVYEQYF.